These T cell receptor beta chains were read from a single sample in a study of a mutant IDH1 vaccine in newly diagnosed glioma. Their recognized antigens are unknown. TCRdb keeps only in-frame clones here, not all; method: immunoSEQ multiplex PCR. The data hold 45,000 to 55,000 clones, with 65% to 85% observed a single time. The sequencing here drew on PBMCs, taken from a glioma patient whose treatment included an IDH1 peptide vaccine. Source of these receptors: a woman aged 25 to 45 with glioma. Some clones in this sample may be carry-over from other donors' samples. Each CDR3 is given with its conserved first and last residue. A D gene is named only where the DNA matches it firmly. Size tells how often a clone was seen (once, few, many) or the class of an expanded clone, and some rows leave it out.

d_call,clone_size,j_call,v_call,cdr3_nt,cdr3_aa
TRBD2,NA,TRBJ2-7,TRBV4-1,TGCGCCAGCAGCCCTCTTGGACTAGCGGGGCCCGGGGAGCAGTACTTC,CASSPLGLAGPGEQYF
TRBD2,NA,TRBJ2-7,TRBV5-4,TGTGCCAGCAGCTCAGGGACTAGCGGGAGGCAGTACTCCTACGAGCAGTACTTC,CASSSGTSGRQYSYEQYF
TRBD2,NA,TRBJ2-1,TRBV4-1,TGCGCCAGCAGCCAAGAAAGGGGCACTAGCGGTTACAATGAGCAGTTCTTC,CASSQERGTSGYNEQFF
NA,NA,TRBJ2-2,TRBV7-9,TGTGCCAGCAGCCCGGCTGGGGTGGGCACCGGGGAGCTGTTTTTT,CASSPAGVGTGELFF
NA,NA,TRBJ2-7,TRBV4-2,TGTGCCAGCAGCCAAGTCCCACTACAAGGCTACGAGCAGTACTTC,CASSQVPLQGYEQYF
TRBD2,NA,TRBJ2-1,TRBV7-3,TGTGCCAGCAGCTTAACATCAGGACTAGCAGGAGGGTACAATGAGCAGTTCTTC,CASSLTSGLAGGYNEQFF
NA,few,TRBJ1-1,TRBV19,TGTGCCAGTAGTCACCTGAACACTGAAGCTTTCTTT,CASSHLNTEAFF
NA,NA,TRBJ2-1,TRBV2,TGTGCCAGCTTGAGCCGGAGCTCCTACAATGAGCAGTTCTTC,CASLSRSSYNEQFF
NA,NA,TRBJ1-1,TRBV20-1,TGCAGTGCATTCAAGGGGCAGAAAGCTTTCTTT,CSAFKGQKAFF
NA,NA,TRBJ2-2,TRBV11-2,TGTGCCAGCAGCACCCGGACAGTTCCGTGGACCGGGGAGCTGTTTTTT,CASSTRTVPWTGELFF
NA,NA,TRBJ1-4,TRBV6-6,TGTGCCAGCAGTTTTCAGCCCAGTGGGGAAAAACTGTTTTTT,CASSFQPSGEKLFF
NA,NA,TRBJ1-1,TRBV7-5,TGTGCCAGAAGCACGAACACTGAAGCTTTCTTT,CARSTNTEAFF
NA,NA,TRBJ2-3,TRBV5-4,TGTGCCAGCAGCTCTGACGGGAACCCCACAGATACGCAGTATTTT,CASSSDGNPTDTQYF
TRBD1,NA,TRBJ2-6,TRBV7-9,TGTGCCAGCAGCTCCGGGACAGGGGGCGCCGATGGGGCCAACGTCCTGACTTTC,CASSSGTGGADGANVLTF